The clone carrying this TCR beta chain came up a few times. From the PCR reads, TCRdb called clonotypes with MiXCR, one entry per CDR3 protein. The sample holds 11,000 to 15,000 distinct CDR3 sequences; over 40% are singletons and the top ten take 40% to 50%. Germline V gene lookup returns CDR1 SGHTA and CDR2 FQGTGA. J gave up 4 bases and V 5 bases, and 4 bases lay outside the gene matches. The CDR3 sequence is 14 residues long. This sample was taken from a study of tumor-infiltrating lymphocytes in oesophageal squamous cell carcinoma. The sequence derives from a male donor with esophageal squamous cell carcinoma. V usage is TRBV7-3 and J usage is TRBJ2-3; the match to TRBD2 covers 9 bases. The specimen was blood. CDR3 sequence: CASSGSGSADTQYF. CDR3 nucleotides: TGTGCCAGCAGCGGTAGCGGGAGTGCAGATACGCAGTATTTT.